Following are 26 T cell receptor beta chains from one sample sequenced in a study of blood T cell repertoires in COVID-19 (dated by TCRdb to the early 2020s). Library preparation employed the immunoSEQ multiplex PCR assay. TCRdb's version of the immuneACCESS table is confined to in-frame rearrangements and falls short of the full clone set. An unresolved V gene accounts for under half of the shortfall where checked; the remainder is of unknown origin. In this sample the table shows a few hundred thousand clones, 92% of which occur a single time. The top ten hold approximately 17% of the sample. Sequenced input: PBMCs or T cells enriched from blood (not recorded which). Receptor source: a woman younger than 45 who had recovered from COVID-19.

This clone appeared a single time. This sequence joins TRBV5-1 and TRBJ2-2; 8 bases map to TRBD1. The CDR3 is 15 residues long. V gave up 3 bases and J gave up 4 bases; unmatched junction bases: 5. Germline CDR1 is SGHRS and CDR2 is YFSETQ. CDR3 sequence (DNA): TGCGCCAGCAGCTCCAGGGACAGGCCCACCGGGGAGCTGTTTTTT. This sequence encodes CASSSRDRPTGELFF.

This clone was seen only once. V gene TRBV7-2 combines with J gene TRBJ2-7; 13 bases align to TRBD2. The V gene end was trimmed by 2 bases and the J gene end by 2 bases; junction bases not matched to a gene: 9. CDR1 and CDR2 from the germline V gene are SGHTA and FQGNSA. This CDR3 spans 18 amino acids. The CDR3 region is CASSLIVGLAGRTYEQYF. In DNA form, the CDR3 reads TGTGCCAGCAGCTTAATTGTGGGACTAGCGGGAAGGACCTACGAGCAGTACTTC.

The CDR3 DNA reads TGTGCCAGCAGCCAAGGACTAGCGGGGTCGGGTGAGCAGTACTTC. This codes for CASSQGLAGSGEQYF. V and J are TRBV4-2 and TRBJ2-7; 11 bases match TRBD2. The CDR3 contains 15 residues. Germline V CDR1 and CDR2: LGHNA, YNFKEQ. The V gene end was trimmed by 1 base and the J gene end by 7 bases; junction bases not matched to a gene: 6.

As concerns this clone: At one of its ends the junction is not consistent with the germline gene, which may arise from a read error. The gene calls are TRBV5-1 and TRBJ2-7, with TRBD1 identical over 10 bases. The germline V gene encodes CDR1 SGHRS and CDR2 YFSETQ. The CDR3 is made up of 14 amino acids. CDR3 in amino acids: CASSLGSPGQGGHF. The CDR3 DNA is TGCGCCAGCAGCTTGGGTTCGCCCGGACAGGGGGGTCACTTC.

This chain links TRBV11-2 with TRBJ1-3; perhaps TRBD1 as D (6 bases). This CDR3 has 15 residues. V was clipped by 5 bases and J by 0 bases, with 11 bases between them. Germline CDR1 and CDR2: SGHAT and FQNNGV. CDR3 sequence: CASSRGGLSGNTIYF. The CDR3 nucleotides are TGTGCCAGCAGCCGAGGGGGTCTCTCTGGAAACACCATATATTTT.

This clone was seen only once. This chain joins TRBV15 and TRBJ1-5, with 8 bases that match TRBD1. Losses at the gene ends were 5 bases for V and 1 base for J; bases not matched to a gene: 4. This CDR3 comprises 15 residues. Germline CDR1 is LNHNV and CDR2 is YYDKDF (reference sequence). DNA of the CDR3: TGTGCCACCAGCGCCGACAGGGGAAGCAATCAGCCCCAGCATTTT. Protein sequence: CATSADRGSNQPQHF.

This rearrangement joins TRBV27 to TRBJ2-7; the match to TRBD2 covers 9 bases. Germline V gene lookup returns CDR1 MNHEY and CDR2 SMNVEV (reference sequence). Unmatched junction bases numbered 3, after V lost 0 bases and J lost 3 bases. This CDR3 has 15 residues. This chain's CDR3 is CASSLSAGGVYEQYF. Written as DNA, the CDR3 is TGTGCCAGCAGTTTATCGGCGGGAGGGGTCTACGAGCAGTACTTC.

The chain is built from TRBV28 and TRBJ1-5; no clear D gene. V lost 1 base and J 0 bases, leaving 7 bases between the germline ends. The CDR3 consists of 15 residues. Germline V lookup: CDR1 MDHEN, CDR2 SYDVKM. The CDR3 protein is CASSLYTVSNQPQHF. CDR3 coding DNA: TGTGCCAGCAGTTTATACACAGTTAGCAATCAGCCCCAGCATTTT.

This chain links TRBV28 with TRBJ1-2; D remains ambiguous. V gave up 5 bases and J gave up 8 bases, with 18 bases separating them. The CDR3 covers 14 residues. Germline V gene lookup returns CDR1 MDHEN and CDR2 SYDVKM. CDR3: CASSILGRLYGYTF. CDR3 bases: TGTGCCAGCAGTATCCTGGGGAGGCTTTACGGCTACACCTTC.

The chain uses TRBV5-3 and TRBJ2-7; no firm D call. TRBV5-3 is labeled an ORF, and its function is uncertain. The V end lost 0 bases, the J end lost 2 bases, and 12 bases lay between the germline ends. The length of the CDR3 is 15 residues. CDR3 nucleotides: TGTGCCAGAAGCTTGGACATCGCGGTCCCCTACGAGCAGTACTTC. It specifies CARSLDIAVPYEQYF.

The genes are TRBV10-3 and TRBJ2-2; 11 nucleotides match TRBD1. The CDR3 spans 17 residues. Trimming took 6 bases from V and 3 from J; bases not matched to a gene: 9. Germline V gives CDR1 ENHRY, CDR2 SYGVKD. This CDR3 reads CAIRPNLGQGDTGELFF. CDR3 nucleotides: TGTGCCATCAGGCCCAACTTGGGACAGGGGGACACCGGGGAGCTGTTTTTT.

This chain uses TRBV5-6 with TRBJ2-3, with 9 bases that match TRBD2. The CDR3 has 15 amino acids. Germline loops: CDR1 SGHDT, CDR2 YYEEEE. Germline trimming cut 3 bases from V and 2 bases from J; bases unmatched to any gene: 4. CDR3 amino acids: CASSSTSGNTDTQYF. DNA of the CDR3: TGTGCCAGCAGCTCGACTAGCGGAAACACAGATACGCAGTATTTT.

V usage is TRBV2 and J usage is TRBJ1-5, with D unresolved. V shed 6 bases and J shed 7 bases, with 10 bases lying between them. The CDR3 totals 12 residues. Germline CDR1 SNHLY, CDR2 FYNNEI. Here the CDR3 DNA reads TGTGCCAGCAGGAGGCCCGGGCAGCCCCAGCATTTT. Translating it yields CASRRPGQPQHF.

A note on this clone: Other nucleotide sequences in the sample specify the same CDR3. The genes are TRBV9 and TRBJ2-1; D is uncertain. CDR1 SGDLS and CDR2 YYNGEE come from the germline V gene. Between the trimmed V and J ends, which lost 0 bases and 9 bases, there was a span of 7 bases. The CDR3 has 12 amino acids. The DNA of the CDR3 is TGTGCCAGCAGCGTAGTGATGAGTGAGCAGTTCTTC. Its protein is CASSVVMSEQFF.

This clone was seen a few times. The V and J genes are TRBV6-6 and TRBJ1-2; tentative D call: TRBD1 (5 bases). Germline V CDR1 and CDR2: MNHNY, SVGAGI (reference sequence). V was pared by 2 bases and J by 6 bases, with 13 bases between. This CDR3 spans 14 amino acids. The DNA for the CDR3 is TGTGCCAGCAGTTACGCCCAACCAGGGAATGGCTACACCTTC. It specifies CASSYAQPGNGYTF.

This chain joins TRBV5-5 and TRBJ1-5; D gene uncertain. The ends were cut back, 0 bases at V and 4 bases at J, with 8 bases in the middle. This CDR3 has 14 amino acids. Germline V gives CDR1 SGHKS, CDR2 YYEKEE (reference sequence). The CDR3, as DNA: TGTGCCAGCAGCTTGGCCCCGGGTAATCAGCCCCAGCATTTT. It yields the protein CASSLAPGNQPQHF.

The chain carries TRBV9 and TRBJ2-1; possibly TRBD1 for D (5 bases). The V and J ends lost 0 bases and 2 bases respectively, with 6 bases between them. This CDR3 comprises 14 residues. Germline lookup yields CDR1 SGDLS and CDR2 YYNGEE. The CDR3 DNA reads TGTGCCAGCAGCGTAGCGGACACCTACAATGAGCAGTTCTTC. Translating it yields CASSVADTYNEQFF.

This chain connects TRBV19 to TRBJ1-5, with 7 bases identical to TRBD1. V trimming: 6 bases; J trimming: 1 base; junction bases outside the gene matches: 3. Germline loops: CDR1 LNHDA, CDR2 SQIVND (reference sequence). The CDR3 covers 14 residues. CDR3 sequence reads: CASRLDRSNQPQHF. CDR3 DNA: TGTGCCAGTAGGTTGGACAGGAGCAATCAGCCCCAGCATTTT.

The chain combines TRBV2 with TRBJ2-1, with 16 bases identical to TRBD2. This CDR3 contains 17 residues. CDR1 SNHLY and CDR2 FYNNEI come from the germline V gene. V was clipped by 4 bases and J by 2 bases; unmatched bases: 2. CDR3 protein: CASSGGTSGRAYNEQFF. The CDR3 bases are TGTGCCAGCAGTGGTGGGACTAGCGGGAGGGCCTACAATGAGCAGTTCTTC.

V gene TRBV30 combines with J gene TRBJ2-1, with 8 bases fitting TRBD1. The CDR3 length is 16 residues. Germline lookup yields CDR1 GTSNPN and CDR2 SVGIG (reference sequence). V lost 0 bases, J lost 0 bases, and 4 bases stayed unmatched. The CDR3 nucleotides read TGTGCCTGGAGTGTTTGGACAGGGACCTCCTACAATGAGCAGTTCTTC. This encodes CAWSVWTGTSYNEQFF.

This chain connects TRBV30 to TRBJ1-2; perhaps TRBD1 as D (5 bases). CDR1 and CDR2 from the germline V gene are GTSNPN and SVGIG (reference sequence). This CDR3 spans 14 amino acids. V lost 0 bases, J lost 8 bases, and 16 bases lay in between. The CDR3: CAWSVKDQRGGYTF. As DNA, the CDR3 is TGTGCCTGGAGTGTTAAGGACCAAAGGGGAGGCTACACCTTC.

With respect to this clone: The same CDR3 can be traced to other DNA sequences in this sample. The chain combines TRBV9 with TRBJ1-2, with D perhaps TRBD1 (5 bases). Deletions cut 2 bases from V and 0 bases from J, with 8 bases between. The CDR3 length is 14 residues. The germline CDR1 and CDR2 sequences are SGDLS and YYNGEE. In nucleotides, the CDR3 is TGTGCCAGCAGCGTGGGGCAGGCTAACTATGGCTACACCTTC. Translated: CASSVGQANYGYTF. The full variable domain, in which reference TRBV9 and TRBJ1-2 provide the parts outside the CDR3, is DSGVTQTPKHLITATGQRVTLRCSPRSGDLSVYWYQQSLDQGLQFLIQYYNGEERAKGNILERFSAQQFPDLHSELNLSSLELGDSALYFCASSVGQANYGYTFGSGTRLTVV.

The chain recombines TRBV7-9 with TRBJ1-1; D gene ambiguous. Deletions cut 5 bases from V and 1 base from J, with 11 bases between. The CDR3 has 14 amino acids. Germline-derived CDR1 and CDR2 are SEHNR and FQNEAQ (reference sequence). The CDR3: CASSGEGRNTEAFF. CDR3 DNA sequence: TGTGCCAGCAGCGGCGAGGGAAGGAACACTGAAGCTTTCTTT.

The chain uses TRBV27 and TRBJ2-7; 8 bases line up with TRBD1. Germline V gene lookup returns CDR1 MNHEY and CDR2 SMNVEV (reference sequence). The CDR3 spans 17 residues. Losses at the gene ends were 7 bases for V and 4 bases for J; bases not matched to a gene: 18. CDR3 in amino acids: CASTQLMPRTGRYEQYF. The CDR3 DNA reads TGTGCCAGCACCCAACTGATGCCGCGGACAGGGAGGTACGAGCAGTACTTC.

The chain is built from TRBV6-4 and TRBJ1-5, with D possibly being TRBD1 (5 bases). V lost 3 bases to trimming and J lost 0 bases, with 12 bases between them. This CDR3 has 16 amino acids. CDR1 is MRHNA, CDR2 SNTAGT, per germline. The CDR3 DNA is TGTGCCAGCAGTGAGGCAGGGATGGGTAGCAATCAGCCCCAGCATTTT. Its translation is CASSEAGMGSNQPQHF.

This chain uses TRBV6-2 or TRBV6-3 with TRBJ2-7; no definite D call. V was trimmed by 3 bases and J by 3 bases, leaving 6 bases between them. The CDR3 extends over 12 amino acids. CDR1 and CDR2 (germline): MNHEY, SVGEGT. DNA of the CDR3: TGTGCCAGCAGTTATCGCGGCTACGAGCAGTACTTC. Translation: CASSYRGYEQYF.